This T cell receptor (beta chain) was captured by sequencing in a study of blood T cell repertoires in COVID-19. Study-wide background: Acute and convalescent COVID-19 samples came from the United States, Italy and Spain. T cells, B-cell-depleted T cells, or PBMCs supplied cDNA or gDNA.

With 2 bases removed from V and 2 bases from J, the gap between germline ends came to 10 bases. The CDR3 length is 15 residues. Looked up from germline, CDR1 is SGHTA and CDR2 is FQGNSA. Authors' methods: Nucleated cell number was recorded as an estimate derived from reference gene primer amplification. Here immunoSEQ multiplex PCR was the method, and the copy in TCRdb shows in-frame clones only, minus some. V, J and clone size are those of that table, while D and trimming were read from the DNA. Among fewer than 70,000 clones, over 75% were seen once, and the ten largest hold 9.1%. The sequenced sample was peripheral blood. V usage is TRBV7-2 and J usage is TRBJ2-1, with D perhaps TRBD2 (5 bases). The TCR was taken from a woman aged 80 or over with active COVID-19. CDR3 loop: CASSLSVGAYNEQFF. CDR3 coding DNA: TGTGCCAGCAGCTTAAGTGTCGGGGCCTACAATGAGCAGTTCTTC.